This record covers a single TCR beta chain. The sample belongs to a study of T cells of healthy individuals. The CDR3 has 14 amino acids. Trimming stripped 3 bases from V and 3 bases from J, with 11 bases between. Germline assignment: CDR1 SGHRS and CDR2 YFSETQ. TCRdb ran MiXCR on the 5' RACE reads and lists one entry per CDR3 protein. The table lists about 96,000 distinct CDR3 sequences, approximately 16% of them singletons. The clonotype was recovered from a human donor in good health. The chain links TRBV5-1 to TRBJ2-3; D is possibly TRBD2 (6 bases). The CDR3 region is CASSWGDRTDTQYF. The DNA for the CDR3 is TGCGCCAGCAGCTGGGGGGACCGTACAGATACGCAGTATTTT. Complete variable domain (other parts from reference TRBV5-1 and TRBJ2-3): KAGVTQTPRYLIKTRGQQVTLSCSPISGHRSVSWYQQTPGQGLQFLFEYFSETQRNKGNFPGRFSGRQFSNSRSEMNVSTLELGDSALYLCASSWGDRTDTQYFGPGTRLTVL.